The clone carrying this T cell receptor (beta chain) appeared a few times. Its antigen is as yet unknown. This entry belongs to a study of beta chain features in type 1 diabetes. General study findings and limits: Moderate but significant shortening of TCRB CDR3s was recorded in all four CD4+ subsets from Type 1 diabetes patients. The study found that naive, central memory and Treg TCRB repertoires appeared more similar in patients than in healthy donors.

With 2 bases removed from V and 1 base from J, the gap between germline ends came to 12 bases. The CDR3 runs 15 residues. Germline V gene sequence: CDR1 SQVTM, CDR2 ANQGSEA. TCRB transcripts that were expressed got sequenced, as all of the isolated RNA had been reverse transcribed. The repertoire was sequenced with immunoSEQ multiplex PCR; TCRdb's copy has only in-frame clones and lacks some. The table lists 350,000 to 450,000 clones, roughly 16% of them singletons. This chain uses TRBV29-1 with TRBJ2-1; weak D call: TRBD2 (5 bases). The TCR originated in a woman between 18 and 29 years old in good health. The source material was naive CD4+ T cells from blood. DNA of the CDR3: TGCAGCGTTGAATTGAGGGAGAGGTCCTACAATGAGCAGTTCTTC. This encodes CSVELRERSYNEQFF.